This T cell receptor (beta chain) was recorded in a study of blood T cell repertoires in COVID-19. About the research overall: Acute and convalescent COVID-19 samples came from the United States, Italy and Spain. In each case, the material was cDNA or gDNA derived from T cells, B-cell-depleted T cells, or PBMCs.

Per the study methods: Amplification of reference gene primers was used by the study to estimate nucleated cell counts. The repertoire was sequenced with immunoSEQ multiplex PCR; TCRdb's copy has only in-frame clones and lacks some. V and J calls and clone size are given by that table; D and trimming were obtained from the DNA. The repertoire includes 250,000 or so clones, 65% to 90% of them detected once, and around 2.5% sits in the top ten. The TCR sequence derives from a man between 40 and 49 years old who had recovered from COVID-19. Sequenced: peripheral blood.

The CDR3 DNA follows: TGTGCCAGCAGTTCACAGAGCAATCAGCCCCAGCATTTT. It translates to CASSSQSNQPQHF. The genes are TRBV12-3 or TRBV12-4 and TRBJ1-5; D remains ambiguous. The CDR3 extends over 13 amino acids. Between the trimmed V and J ends, which lost 4 bases and 1 base, there was a span of 5 bases.